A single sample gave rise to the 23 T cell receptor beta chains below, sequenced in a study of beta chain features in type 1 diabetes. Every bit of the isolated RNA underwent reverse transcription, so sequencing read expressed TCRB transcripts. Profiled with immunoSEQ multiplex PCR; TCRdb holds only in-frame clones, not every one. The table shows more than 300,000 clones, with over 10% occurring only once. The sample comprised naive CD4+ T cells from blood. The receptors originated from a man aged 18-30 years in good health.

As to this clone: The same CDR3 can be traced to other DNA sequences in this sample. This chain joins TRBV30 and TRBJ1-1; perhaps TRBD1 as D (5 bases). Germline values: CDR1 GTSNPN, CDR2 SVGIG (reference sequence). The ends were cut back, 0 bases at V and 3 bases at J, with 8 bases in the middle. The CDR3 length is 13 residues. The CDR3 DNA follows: TGTGCCTGGAGTGTACGGGGGGACACTGAAGCTTTCTTT. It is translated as CAWSVRGDTEAFF.

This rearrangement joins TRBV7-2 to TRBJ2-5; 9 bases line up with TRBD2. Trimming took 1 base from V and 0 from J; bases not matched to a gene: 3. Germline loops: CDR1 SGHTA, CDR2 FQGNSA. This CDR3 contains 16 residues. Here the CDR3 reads CASSLGLAGHQETQYF. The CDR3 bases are TGTGCCAGCAGCTTAGGTCTAGCGGGACACCAAGAGACCCAGTACTTC.

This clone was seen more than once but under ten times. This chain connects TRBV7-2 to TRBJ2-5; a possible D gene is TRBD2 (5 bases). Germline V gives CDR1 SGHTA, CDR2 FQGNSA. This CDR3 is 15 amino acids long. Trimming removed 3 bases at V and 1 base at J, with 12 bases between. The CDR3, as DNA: TGTGCCAGCAGCTTTCTGTCGAGCGGCCAAGAGACCCAGTACTTC. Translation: CASSFLSSGQETQYF.

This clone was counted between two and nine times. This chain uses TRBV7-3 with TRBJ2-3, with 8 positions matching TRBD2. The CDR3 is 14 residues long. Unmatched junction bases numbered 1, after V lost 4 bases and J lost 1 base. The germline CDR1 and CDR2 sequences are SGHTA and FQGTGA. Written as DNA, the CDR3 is TGTGCCAGCAGCTCCGGGGGGGGCACAGATACGCAGTATTTT. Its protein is CASSSGGGTDTQYF.

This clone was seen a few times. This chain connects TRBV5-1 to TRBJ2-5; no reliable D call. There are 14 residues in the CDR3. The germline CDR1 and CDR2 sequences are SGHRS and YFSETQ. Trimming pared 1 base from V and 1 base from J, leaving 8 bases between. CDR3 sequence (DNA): TGCGCCAGCAGCTTGCGCGGTACCCAAGAGACCCAGTACTTC. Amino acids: CASSLRGTQETQYF.

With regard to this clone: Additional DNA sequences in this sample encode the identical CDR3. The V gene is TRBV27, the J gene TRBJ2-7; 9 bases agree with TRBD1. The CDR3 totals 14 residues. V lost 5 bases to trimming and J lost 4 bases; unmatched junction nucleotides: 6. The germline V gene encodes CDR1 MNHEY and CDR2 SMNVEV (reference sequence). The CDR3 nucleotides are TGTGCCAGCAGTAAGGACAGGGGCCGGTACGAGCAGTACTTC. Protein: CASSKDRGRYEQYF.

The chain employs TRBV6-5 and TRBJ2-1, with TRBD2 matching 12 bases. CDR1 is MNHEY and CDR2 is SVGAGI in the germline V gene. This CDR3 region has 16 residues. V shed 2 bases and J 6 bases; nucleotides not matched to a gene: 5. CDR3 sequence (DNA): TGTGCCAGCAGTTACCCGGGACTAGCGGGCACCAATGAGCAGTTCTTC. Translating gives CASSYPGLAGTNEQFF.

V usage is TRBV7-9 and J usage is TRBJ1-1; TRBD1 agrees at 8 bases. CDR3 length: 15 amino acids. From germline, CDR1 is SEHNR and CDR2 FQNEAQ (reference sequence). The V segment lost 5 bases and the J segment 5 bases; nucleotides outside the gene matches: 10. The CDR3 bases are TGTGCCAGCAGCAAACTCCCGGGACAGGTAACTGAAGCTTTCTTT. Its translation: CASSKLPGQVTEAFF.

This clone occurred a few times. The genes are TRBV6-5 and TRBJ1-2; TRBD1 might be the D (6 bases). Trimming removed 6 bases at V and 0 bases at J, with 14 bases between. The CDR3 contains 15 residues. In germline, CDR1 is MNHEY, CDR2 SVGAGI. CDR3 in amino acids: CASSRTATTNYGYTF. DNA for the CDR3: TGTGCCAGCAGCCGGACAGCCACAACTAACTATGGCTACACCTTC.

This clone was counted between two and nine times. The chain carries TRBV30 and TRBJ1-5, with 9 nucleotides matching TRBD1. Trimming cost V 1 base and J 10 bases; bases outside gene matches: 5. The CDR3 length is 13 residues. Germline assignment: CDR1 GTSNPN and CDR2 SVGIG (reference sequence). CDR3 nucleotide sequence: TGTGCCTGGAGTGCGGACAGGGGCAATCCCCAGCATTTT. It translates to CAWSADRGNPQHF.

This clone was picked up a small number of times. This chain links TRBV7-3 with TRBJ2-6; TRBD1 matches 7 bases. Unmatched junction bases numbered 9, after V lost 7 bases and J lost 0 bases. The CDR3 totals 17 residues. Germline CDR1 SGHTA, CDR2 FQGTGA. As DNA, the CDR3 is TGTGCCAGCACCCTGACAGGGACGATCTCTGGGGCCAACGTCCTGACTTTC. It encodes CASTLTGTISGANVLTF.

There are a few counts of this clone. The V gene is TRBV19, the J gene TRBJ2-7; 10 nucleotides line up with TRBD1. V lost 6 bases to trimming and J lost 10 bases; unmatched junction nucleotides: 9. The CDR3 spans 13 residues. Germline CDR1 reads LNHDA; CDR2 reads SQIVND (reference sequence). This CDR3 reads CASSRRDRGVQYF. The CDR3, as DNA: TGTGCCAGTAGCCGCCGGGACAGGGGCGTCCAGTACTTC.

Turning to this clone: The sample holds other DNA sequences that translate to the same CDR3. CDR3 sequence: CASSPGQGNTEAFF. CDR3 coding DNA: TGTGCCAGCTCACCAGGGCAGGGGAACACTGAAGCTTTCTTT. The V call is TRBV18, the J call TRBJ1-1; tentative D call: TRBD1 (5 bases). V dropped 2 bases and J dropped 1 base, with 8 bases sitting between them. The CDR3 extends over 14 amino acids. The germline V gene encodes CDR1 KGHSH and CDR2 LQKENI.

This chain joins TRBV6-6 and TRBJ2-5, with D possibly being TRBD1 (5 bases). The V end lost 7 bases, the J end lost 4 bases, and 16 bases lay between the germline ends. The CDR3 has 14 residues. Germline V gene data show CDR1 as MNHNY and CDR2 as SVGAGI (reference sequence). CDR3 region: CASTPQWGGETQYF. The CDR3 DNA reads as TGTGCCAGCACACCACAGTGGGGCGGAGAGACCCAGTACTTC.

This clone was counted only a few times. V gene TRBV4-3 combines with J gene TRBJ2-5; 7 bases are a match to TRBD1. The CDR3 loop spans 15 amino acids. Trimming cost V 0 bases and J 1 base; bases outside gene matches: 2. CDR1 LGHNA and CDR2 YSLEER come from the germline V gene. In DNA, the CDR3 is TGCGCCAGCAGCCAAGATCGGGACAGCCAAGAGACCCAGTACTTC. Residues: CASSQDRDSQETQYF.

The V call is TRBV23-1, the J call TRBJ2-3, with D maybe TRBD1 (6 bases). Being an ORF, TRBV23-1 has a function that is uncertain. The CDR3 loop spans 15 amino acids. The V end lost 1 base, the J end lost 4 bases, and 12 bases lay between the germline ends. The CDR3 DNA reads TGCGCCAGCAGTCAATTCTGGGCAGGGGCAGATACGCAGTATTTT. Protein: CASSQFWAGADTQYF.

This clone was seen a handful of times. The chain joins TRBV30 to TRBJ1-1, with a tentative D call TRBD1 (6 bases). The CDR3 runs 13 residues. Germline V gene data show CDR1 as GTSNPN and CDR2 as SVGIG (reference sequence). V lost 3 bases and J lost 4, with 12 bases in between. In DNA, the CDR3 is TGTGCCTGGAGCAGGGGTTCAGGCACTGAAGCTTTCTTT. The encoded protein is CAWSRGSGTEAFF.

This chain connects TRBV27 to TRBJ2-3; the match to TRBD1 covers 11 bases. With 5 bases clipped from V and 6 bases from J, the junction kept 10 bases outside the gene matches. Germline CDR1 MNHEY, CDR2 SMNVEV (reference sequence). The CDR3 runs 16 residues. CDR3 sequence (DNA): TGTGCCAGCAGTACCAGGACAGGGGGCGAAAGGGATACGCAGTATTTT. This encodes CASSTRTGGERDTQYF.

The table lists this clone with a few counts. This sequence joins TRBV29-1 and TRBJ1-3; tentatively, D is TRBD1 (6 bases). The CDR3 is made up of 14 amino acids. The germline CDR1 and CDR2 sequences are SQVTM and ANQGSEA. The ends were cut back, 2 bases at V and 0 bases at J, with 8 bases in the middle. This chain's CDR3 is CSVEQGNSGNTIYF. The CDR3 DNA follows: TGCAGCGTTGAACAGGGGAACTCTGGAAACACCATATATTTT.

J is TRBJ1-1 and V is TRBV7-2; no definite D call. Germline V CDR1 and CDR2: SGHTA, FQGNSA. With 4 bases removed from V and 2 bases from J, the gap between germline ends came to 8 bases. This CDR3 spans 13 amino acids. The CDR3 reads CASSWRGNTEAFF. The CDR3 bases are TGTGCCAGCAGCTGGCGCGGAAACACTGAAGCTTTCTTT. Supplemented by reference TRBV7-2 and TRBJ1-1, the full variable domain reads GAGVSQSPSNKVTEKGKDVELRCDPISGHTALYWYRQSLGQGLEFLIYFQGNSAPDKSGLPSDRFSAERTGGSVSTLTIQRTQQEDSAVYLCASSWRGNTEAFFGQGTRLTVV.

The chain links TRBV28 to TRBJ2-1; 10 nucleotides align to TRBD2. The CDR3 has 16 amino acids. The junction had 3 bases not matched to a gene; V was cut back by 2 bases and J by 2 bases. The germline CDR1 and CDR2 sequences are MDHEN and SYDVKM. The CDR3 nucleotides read TGTGCCAGCAGTTTACTCACTAGCGGGACCTACAATGAGCAGTTCTTC. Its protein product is CASSLLTSGTYNEQFF.

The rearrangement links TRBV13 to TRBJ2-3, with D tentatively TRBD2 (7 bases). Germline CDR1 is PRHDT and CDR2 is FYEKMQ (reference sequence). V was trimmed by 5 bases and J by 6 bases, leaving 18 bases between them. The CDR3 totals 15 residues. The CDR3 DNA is TGTGCCAGCAGCAAGGAGAGGGGGGGAACGGATACGCAGTATTTT. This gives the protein CASSKERGGTDTQYF.

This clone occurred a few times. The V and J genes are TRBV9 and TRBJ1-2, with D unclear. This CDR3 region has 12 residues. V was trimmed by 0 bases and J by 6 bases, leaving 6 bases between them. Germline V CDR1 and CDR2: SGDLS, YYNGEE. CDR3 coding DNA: TGTGCCAGCAGCGTAGCTACCCATGGCTACACCTTC. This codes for CASSVATHGYTF.